The present T cell receptor (beta chain) was sequenced within a study of blood T cell repertoires in COVID-19. Turning to the study itself: The United States, Italy and Spain supplied acute and convalescent COVID-19 samples.

The CDR3 contains 13 residues. Germline V gene lookup returns CDR1 LNHDA and CDR2 SQIVND (reference sequence). V trimming: 7 bases; J trimming: 5 bases; junction bases outside the gene matches: 5. Here immunoSEQ multiplex PCR was the method, and the copy in TCRdb shows in-frame clones only, minus some. The sample carries about 280,000 clones, around nine tenths recorded once. The clonotype was recovered from a woman in her sixties or seventies who had recovered from COVID-19. The gene calls are TRBV19 and TRBJ1-5; the match to TRBD1 covers 7 bases. Sequenced input: PBMCs or T cells enriched from blood (not recorded which). CDR3 bases: TGTGCCAGTAAAGACAGGGACTATCAGCCCCAGCATTTT. The encoded protein is CASKDRDYQPQHF.